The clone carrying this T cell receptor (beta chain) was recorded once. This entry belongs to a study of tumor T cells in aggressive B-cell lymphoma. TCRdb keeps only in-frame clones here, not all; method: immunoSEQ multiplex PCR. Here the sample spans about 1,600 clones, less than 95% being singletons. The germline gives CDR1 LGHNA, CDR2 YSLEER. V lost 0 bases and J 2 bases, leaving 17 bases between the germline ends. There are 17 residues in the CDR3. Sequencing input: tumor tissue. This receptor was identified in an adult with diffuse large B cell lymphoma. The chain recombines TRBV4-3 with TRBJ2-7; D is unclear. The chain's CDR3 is CASSQDNAVDGAYEQYF. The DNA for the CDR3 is TGCGCCAGCAGCCAAGATAACGCGGTAGACGGCGCCTACGAGCAGTACTTC.